This TCR beta chain was captured in a study of blood T cell repertoires in COVID-19. Whole-study context: The United States, Italy and Spain provided the acute and convalescent COVID-19 samples. PBMCs, B-cell-depleted T cells, or T cells were the source of the cDNA or gDNA that made up the material.

In the original workflow: Reference gene primer amplification in the assay estimated nucleated cell counts. Repertoires were generated with immunoSEQ multiplex PCR, while TCRdb's copy carries only in-frame clones and drops some. D and trimming were read from the DNA, whereas the V and J calls and clone size are those reported in that table. The sample yields around 140,000 clones, approximately 84% seen once. V lost 10 bases and J lost 1, with 16 bases in between. Germline V gene lookup returns CDR1 LGHDT and CDR2 YNNKEL (reference sequence). CDR3 length equals 14 residues. Sequencing was carried out using peripheral blood. The V and J genes are TRBV3-1 (or the pseudogene TRBV3-2) and TRBJ1-1; no clear D. This clonotype was obtained from a woman older than 75 with acute or convalescent COVID-19. The CDR3 DNA is TGTGCCAACGGCCCGGGATCATGGAACACTGAAGCTTTCTTT. It translates to CANGPGSWNTEAFF.